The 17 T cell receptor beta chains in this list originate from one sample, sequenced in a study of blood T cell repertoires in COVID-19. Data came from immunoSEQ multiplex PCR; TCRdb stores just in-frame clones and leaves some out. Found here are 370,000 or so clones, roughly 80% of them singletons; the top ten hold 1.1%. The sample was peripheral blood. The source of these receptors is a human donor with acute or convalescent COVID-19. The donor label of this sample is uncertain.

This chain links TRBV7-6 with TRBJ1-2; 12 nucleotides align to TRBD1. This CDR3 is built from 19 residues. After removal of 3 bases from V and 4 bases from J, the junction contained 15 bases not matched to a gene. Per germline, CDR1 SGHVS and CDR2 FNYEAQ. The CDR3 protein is CASSFERRDRGHFGYGYTF. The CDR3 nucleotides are TGTGCCAGCAGCTTCGAGAGAAGGGACAGGGGGCATTTTGGCTATGGCTACACCTTC.

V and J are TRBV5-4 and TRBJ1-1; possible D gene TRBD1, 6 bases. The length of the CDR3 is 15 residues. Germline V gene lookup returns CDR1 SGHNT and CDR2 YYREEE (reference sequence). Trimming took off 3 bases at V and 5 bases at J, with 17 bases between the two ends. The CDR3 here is CASSSIGGARTEAFF. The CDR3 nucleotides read TGTGCCAGCAGCTCGATAGGGGGGGCGAGGACTGAAGCTTTCTTT.

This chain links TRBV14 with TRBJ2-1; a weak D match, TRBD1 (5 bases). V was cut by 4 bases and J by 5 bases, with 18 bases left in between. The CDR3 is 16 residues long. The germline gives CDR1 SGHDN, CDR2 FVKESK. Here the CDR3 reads CASSPIWGPRNNEQFF. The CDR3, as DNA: TGTGCCAGCAGCCCAATCTGGGGCCCGCGAAACAATGAGCAGTTCTTC.

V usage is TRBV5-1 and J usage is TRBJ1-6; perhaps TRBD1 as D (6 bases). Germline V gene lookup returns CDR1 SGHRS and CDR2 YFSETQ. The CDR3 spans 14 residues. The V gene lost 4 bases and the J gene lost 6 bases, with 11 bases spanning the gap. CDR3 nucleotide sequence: TGCGCCAGCAGCCCCGGGACAACTAATTCACCCCTCCACTTT. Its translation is CASSPGTTNSPLHF.

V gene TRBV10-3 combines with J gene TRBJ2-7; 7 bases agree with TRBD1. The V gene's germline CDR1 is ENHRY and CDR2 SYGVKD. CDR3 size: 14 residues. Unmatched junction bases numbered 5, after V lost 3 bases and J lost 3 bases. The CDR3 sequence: CAISDGTAGYEQYF. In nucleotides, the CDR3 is TGTGCCATCAGTGACGGGACAGCAGGCTACGAGCAGTACTTC.

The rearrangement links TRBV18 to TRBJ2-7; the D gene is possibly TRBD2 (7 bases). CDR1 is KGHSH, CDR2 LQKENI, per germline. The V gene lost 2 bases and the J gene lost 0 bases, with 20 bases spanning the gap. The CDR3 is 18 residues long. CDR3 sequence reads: CASSPMTARGALSYEQYF. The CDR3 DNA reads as TGTGCCAGCTCACCAATGACCGCACGGGGGGCCCTCTCCTACGAGCAGTACTTC.

The chain's CDR3 is CASKDRSTDTQYF. The CDR3 coding sequence is TGTGCCAGCAAAGACAGAAGCACAGATACGCAGTATTTT. V usage is TRBV6-6 and J usage is TRBJ2-3; TRBD1 is a possible D gene (5 bases). The V gene lost 7 bases and the J gene lost 0 bases, with 8 bases spanning the gap. The CDR3 spans 13 residues. CDR1 and CDR2 (germline): MNHNY, SVGAGI (reference sequence).

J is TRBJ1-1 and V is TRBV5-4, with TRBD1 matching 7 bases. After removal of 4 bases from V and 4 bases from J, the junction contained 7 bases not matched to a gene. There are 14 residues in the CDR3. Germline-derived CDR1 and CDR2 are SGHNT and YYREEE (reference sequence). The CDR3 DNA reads TGTGCCAGCAGCGGGGTGACAGGGATCACTGAAGCTTTCTTT. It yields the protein CASSGVTGITEAFF.

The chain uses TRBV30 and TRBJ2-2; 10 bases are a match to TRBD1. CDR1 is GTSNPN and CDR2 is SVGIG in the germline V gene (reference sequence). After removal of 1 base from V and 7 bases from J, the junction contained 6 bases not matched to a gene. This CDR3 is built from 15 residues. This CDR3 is CAWSGGTGVRGELFF. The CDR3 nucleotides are TGTGCCTGGAGTGGCGGGACAGGGGTGCGCGGGGAGCTGTTTTTT.

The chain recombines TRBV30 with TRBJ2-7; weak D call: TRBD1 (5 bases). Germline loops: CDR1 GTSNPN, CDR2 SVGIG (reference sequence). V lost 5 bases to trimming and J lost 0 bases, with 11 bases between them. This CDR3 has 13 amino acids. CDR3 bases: TGTGCCTGGGCCTACAGGAGCTCCTACGAGCAGTACTTC. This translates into CAWAYRSSYEQYF. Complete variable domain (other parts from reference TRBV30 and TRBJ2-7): SQTIHQWPATLVQPVGSPLSLECTVEGTSNPNLYWYRQAAGRGLQLLFYSVGIGQISSEVPQNLSASRPQDRQFILSSKKLLLSDSGFYLCAWAYRSSYEQYFGPGTRLTVT.

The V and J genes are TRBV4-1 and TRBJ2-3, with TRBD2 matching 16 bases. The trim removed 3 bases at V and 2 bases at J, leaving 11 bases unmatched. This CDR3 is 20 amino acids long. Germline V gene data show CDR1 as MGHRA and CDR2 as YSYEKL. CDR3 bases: TGCGCCAGCAGCCAGGCACCTACGGGACTAGCGGGAGGGCCCACAGATACGCAGTATTTT. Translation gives CASSQAPTGLAGGPTDTQYF.

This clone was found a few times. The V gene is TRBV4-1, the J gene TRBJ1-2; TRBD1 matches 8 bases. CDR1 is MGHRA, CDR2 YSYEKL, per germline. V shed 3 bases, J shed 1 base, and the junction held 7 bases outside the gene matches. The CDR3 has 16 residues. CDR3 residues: CASSQVQGARNYGYTF. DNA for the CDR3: TGCGCCAGCAGCCAGGTCCAGGGGGCGCGTAACTATGGCTACACCTTC.

CDR3 protein: CASSPKRTETDTQYF. The CDR3 nucleotides read TGTGCCAGCTCACCAAAACGGACAGAGACAGATACGCAGTATTTT. V is TRBV18 and J is TRBJ2-3; TRBD1 is a possible D gene (6 bases). V gave up 2 bases and J gave up 3 bases, with 12 bases separating them. The CDR3 is 15 residues long. Germline loops: CDR1 KGHSH, CDR2 LQKENI.

The DNA for the CDR3 is TGTGCCTGGAGTGTACCTGGGGAGGCCGATTGGGATACGCAGTATTTT. Translated, it gives CAWSVPGEADWDTQYF. J is TRBJ2-3 and V is TRBV30; tentative D call: TRBD2 (6 bases). From germline, CDR1 is GTSNPN and CDR2 SVGIG (reference sequence). V was shortened by 0 bases and J by 6 bases, with 19 bases between the two germline ends. CDR3 length equals 16 residues.

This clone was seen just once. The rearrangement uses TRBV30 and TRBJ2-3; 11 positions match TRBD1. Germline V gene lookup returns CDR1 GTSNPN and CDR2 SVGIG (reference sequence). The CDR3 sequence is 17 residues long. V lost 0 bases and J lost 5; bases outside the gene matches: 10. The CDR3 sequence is CAWSVGRGQGVIDTQYF. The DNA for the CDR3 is TGTGCCTGGAGTGTGGGTAGGGGACAGGGGGTAATAGATACGCAGTATTTT.

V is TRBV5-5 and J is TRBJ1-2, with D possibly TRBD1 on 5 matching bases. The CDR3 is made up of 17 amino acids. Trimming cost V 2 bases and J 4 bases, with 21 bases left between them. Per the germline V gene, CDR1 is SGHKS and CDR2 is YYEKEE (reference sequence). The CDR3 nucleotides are TGTGCCAGCAGCTTAGGTAGGTCCGCGGGACCGCTCTATGGCTACACCTTC. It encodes CASSLGRSAGPLYGYTF.

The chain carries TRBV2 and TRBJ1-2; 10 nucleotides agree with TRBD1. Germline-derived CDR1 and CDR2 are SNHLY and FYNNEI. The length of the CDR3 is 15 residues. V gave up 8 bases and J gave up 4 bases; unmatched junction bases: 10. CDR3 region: CASRHRTGGVYGYTF. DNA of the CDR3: TGTGCCAGCCGCCACCGGACAGGGGGAGTCTATGGCTACACCTTC.